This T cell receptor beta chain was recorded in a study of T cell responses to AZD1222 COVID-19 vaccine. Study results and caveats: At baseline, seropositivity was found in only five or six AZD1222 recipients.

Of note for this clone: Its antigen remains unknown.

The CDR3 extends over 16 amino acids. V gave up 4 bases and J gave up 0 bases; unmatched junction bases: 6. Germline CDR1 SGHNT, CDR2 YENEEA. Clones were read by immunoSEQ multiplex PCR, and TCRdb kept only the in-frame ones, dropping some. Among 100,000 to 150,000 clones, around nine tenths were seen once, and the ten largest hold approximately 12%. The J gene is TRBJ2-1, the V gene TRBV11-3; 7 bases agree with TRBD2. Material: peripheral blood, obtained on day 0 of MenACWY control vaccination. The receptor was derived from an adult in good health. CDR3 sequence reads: CASSSGTTSSYNEQFF. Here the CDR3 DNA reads TGTGCCAGCAGCTCCGGGACTACCAGCTCCTACAATGAGCAGTTCTTC. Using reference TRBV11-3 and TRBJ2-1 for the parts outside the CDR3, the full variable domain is EAGVVQSPRYKIIEKKQPVAFWCNPISGHNTLYWYLQNLGQGPELLIRYENEEAVDDSQLPKDRFSAERLKGVDSTLKIQPAELGDSAVYLCASSSGTTSSYNEQFFGPGTRLTVL.